Given below is one TCR beta chain in context. The antigen remains unidentified. This specimen comes from a study of cytomegalovirus exposure and HLA in healthy donors. PCR primers comprised 60 Vbeta and 13 Jbeta primers. Profiling relied on immunoSEQ multiplex PCR, and the TCRdb table lists in-frame clones only, not all of them. Of about 110,000 clones in the sample, around 73% were seen once. Study-level results: HLA allele associations emerged for 17,000 or so TCR beta sequences in a later analysis, at 0.05 false discovery rate. Earlier analysis found most TCR beta V segments productive about 87% or about 30% of the time. Later analysis showed TCR association rates varying by HLA locus, highest for DRB1 and lowest for HLA-C.

Per germline, CDR1 GTSNPN and CDR2 SVGIG (reference sequence). The V end was cut by 5 bases, the J end by 6 bases, with 10 bases between. The CDR3 length is 11 residues. Though probably carrying unrecorded immune exposures, donors were nominally healthy at sampling. The sequence was obtained from a man aged 30-40 years in good health and CMV-seronegative. Sequencing input: PBMCs. The J gene is TRBJ1-1, the V gene TRBV30; D is ambiguous. Written as DNA, the CDR3 is TGTGCCTGGGGAGGGAGTGCTGAAGCTTTCTTT. Its protein product is CAWGGSAEAFF.